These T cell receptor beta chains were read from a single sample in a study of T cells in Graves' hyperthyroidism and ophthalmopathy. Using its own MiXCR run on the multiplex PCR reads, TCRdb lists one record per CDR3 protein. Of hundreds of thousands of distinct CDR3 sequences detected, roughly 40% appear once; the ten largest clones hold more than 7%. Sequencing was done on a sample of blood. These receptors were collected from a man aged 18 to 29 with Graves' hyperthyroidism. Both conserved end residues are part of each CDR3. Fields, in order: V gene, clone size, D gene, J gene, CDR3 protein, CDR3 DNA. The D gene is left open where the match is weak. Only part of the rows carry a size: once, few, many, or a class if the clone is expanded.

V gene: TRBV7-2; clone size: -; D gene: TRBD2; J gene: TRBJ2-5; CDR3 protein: CASSRDLADQETQYF; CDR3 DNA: TGTGCCAGCAGCCGAGATCTAGCGGACCAAGAGACCCAGTACTTC
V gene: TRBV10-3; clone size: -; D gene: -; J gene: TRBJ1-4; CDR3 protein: CAISEPGVTEAF; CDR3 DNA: TGTGCCATCAGTGAGCCAGGGGTTACTGAAGCTTTT
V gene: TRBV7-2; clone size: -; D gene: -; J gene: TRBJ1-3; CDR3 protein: CASSFAGASGNTIYF; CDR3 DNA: TGTGCCAGCAGCTTCGCAGGCGCCTCTGGAAACACCATATATTTT
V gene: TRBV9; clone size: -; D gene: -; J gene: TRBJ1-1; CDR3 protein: CASSQFDAEAFF; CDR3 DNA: TGTGCCAGCAGTCAGTTTGACGCTGAAGCTTTCTTT
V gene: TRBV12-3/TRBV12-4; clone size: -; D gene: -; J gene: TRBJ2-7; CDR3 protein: CASSFQGIYEQYF; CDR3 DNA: TGTGCCAGCAGTTTTCAGGGTATCTACGAGCAGTACTTC
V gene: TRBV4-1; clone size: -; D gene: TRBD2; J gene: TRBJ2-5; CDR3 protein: CASSQAGGYKETQYF; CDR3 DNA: TGCGCCAGCAGCCAAGCGGGGGGATATAAAGAGACCCAGTACTTC
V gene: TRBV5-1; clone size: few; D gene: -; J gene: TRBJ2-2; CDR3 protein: CASSLGAGANTGELFF; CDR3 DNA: TGCGCCAGCAGCTTGGGTGCAGGGGCTAACACCGGGGAGCTGTTTTTT
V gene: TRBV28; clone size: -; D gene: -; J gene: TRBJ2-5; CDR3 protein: CASSFLEGQETQYF; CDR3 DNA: TGTGCCAGCAGTTTTTTAGAAGGGCAAGAGACCCAGTACTTC
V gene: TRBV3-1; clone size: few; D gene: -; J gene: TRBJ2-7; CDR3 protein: CASSHQADEQYF; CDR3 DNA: TGTGCCAGCAGCCATCAGGCGGACGAGCAGTACTTC
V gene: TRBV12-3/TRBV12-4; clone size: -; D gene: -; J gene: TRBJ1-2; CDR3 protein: CASSLAQRPGYTF; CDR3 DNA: TGTGCCAGCAGTTTAGCGCAAAGGCCCGGCTACACCTTC
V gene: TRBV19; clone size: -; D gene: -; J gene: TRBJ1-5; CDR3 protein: CASSETDRVNQPQHF; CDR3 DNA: TGTGCCAGTAGCGAGACCGACAGAGTCAATCAGCCCCAGCATTTT
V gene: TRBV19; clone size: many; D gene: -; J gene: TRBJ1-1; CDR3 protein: CASSMKDGNTEAFF; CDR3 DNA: TGTGCCAGTAGTATGAAGGACGGGAACACTGAAGCTTTCTTT
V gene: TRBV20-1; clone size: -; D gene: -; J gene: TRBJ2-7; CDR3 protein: CSARSGAKDEQYF; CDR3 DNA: TGCAGTGCGAGGTCCGGGGCTAAGGACGAGCAGTACTTC
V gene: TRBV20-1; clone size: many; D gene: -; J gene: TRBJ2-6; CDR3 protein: CSAGFSGANVLTF; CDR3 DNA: TGCAGTGCAGGATTCTCTGGGGCCAACGTCCTGACTTTC
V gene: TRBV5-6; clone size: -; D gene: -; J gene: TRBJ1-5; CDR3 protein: CASSSGPGTTGRQPQHF; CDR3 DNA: TGTGCCAGCAGCTCAGGCCCCGGGACTACCGGTAGACAGCCCCAGCATTTT
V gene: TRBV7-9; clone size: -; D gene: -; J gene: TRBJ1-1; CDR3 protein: CASSSPTAMNTEAFF; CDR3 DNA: TGTGCCAGCAGCTCACCGACAGCTATGAACACTGAAGCTTTCTTT
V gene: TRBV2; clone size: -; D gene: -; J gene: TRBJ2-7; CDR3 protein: CATTRVTYKQYF; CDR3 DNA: TGTGCCACGACCAGGGTTACCTACAAGCAGTACTTC
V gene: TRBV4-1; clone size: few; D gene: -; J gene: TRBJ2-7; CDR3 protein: CASSQDSRDSYEQYF; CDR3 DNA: TGCGCCAGCAGCCAAGATTCGCGGGACTCCTACGAGCAGTACTTC
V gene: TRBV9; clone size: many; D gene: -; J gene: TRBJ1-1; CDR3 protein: CASSVGADTEAFF; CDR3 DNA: TGTGCCAGCAGCGTGGGTGCGGACACTGAAGCTTTCTTT
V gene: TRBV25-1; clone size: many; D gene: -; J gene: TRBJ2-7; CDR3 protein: CASSDGELYEQYF; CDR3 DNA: TGTGCCAGCAGTGATGGTGAACTTTACGAGCAGTACTTC
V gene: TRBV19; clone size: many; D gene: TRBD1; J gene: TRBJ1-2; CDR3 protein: CASRQNRDRGRYGYTF; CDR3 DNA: TGTGCCAGTAGACAGAACCGGGACAGGGGACGGTATGGCTACACCTTC
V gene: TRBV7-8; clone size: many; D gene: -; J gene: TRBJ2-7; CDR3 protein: CASSSGTSHSEQYF; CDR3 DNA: TGTGCCAGCAGCTCCGGGACCTCACACTCCGAGCAGTACTTC
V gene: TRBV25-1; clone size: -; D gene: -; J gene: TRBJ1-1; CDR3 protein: CASSGVLYREAFF; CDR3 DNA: TGTGCCAGCAGTGGGGTATTATACCGTGAAGCTTTCTTT
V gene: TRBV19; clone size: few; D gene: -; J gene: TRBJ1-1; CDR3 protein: CASSAASGMNTEAFF; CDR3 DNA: TGTGCCAGTAGTGCCGCCTCAGGAATGAACACTGAAGCTTTCTTT
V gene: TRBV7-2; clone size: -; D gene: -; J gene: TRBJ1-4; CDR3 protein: CASSYLGGSNEKLFF; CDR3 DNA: TGTGCCAGCAGCTACCTCGGGGGTTCTAATGAAAAACTGTTTTTT
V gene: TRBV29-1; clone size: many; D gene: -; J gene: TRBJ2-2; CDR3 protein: CSVEPRGDGELFF; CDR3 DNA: TGCAGCGTTGAACCAAGGGGGGACGGGGAGCTGTTTTTT
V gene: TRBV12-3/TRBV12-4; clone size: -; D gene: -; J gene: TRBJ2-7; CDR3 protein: CASSHDTYEQYF; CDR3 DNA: TGTGCCAGCAGTCACGATACCTACGAGCAGTACTTC
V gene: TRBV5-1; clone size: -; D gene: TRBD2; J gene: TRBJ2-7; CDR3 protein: CASSLAGAGGFNEQYF; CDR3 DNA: TGCGCCAGCAGCTTGGCCGGAGCGGGAGGATTCAACGAGCAGTACTTC
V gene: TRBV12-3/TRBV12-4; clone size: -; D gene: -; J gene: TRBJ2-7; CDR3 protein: CASSLTQPSYEQYF; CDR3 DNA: TGTGCCAGCAGTTTAACTCAACCCTCCTACGAGCAGTACTTC
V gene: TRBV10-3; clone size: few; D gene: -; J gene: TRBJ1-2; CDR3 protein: CASSYSGGYYGYTF; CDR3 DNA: TGTGCCAGCAGTTACTCCGGGGGGTACTATGGCTACACCTTC
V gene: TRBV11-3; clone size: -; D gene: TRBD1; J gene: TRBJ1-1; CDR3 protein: CASSFRVGTGWSEAFF; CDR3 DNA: TGTGCCAGCAGCTTCAGGGTGGGGACAGGGTGGTCTGAAGCTTTCTTT
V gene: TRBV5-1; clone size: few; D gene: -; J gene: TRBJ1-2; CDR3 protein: CASSLGQNIYGYTF; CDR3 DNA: TGCGCCAGCAGCTTGGGACAGAATATCTATGGCTACACCTTC
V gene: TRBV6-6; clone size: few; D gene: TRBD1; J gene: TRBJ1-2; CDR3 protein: CASSYIGQEQGYTF; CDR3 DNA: TGTGCCAGCAGTTACATTGGACAGGAGCAGGGCTACACCTTC
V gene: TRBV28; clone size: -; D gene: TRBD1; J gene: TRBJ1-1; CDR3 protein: CASSQGAGGGEAFF; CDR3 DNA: TGTGCCAGCAGCCAGGGGGCAGGAGGTGGTGAAGCTTTCTTT
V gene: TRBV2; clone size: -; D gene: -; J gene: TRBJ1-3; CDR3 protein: CASSAGGGPGNTIYF; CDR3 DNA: TGTGCCAGCAGTGCCGGCGGGGGGCCTGGAAACACCATATATTTT